Each of the 13 T cell receptor beta chains below was sequenced from the same sample in a study of OX40 agonist ivuxolimab in advanced cancers. TCRdb's table, derived via immunoSEQ multiplex PCR, lists solely in-frame clones and lacks some. The sample consists of 75,000 to 90,000 clones, approximately 84% of them appearing once. Source: CD4+ or CD8+ T cells sorted from blood, taken in a trial of the OX40 agonist ivuxolimab. All receptors come from an adult with an advanced solid tumor such as melanoma, head and neck, liver or kidney cancer.

This sequence joins TRBV5-3 and TRBJ1-5, with TRBD1 as a possible D gene (6 bases). TRBV5-3 is filed as an ORF, its function uncertain. The length of the CDR3 is 16 residues. The V gene lost 1 base and the J gene lost 6 bases, with 17 bases spanning the gap. This CDR3 reads CARSLLGHRDGQPQHF. CDR3 sequence (DNA): TGTGCCAGAAGCTTGTTGGGACACAGGGACGGTCAGCCCCAGCATTTT.

The chain links TRBV7-6 to TRBJ1-2, with 7 positions matching TRBD1. CDR3 size: 15 residues. Germline lookup yields CDR1 SGHVS and CDR2 FNYEAQ. J was trimmed by 0 bases and V by 4 bases; bases with no gene match: 5. The CDR3 DNA reads TGTGCCAGCAGCTATGGGACAGCCGCTAACTATGGCTACACCTTC. This sequence encodes CASSYGTAANYGYTF. Drawing the rest from reference TRBV7-6 and TRBJ1-2, the complete variable domain is GAGVSQSPRYKVTKRGQDVALRCDPISGHVSLYWYRQALGQGPEFLTYFNYEAQQDKSGLPNDRFSAERPEGSISTLTIQRTEQRDSAMYRCASSYGTAANYGYTFGSGTRLTVV.

The chain links TRBV7-2 to TRBJ2-7, with D possibly matching TRBD2 (6 bases). The CDR3 covers 14 residues. Germline assignment: CDR1 SGHTA and CDR2 FQGNSA. V was shortened by 0 bases and J by 2 bases, with 8 bases between the two germline ends. The CDR3 nucleotides read TGTGCCAGCAGCTTAGCGGGACTTACCTACGAGCAGTACTTC. Its translation: CASSLAGLTYEQYF.

The CDR3 DNA follows: TGTGCCAGCAGCTTAGCGAAGGTGGGGTTAAGTGGGGCCAACGTCCTGACTTTC. As protein: CASSLAKVGLSGANVLTF. The rearrangement links TRBV7-2 to TRBJ2-6; no clear D gene. CDR1 and CDR2 (germline): SGHTA, FQGNSA. Trimming took 0 bases from V and 3 from J, leaving 15 bases between them. CDR3 length: 18 amino acids.

The V gene is TRBV6-5, the J gene TRBJ1-4; 9 bases align to TRBD1. The CDR3 contains 14 residues. Germline V gene lookup returns CDR1 MNHEY and CDR2 SVGAGI. The trim removed 6 bases at V and 5 bases at J, leaving 4 bases unmatched. The CDR3: CASSPGTGNEKLFF. In DNA, the CDR3 is TGTGCCAGCAGCCCCGGGACAGGGAATGAAAAACTGTTTTTT.

The chain joins TRBV9 to TRBJ1-1; 9 nucleotides line up with TRBD1. The CDR3 is 14 residues long. V shed 3 bases, J shed 4 bases, and the junction held 4 bases outside the gene matches. Germline V gene sequence: CDR1 SGDLS, CDR2 YYNGEE. The CDR3 loop is CASSAQGASTEAFF. The CDR3 nucleotides are TGTGCCAGCAGCGCACAGGGGGCTAGCACTGAAGCTTTCTTT.

The V call is TRBV7-2, the J call TRBJ2-4, with 11 positions matching TRBD2. Per the germline V gene, CDR1 is SGHTA and CDR2 is FQGNSA. With V trimmed by 5 bases and J by 0 bases, 3 bases remained unmatched. This CDR3 contains 16 residues. CDR3 sequence: CASSPLAGGAKNIQYF. The CDR3 region has the DNA TGTGCCAGCAGCCCTCTAGCGGGGGGAGCCAAAAACATTCAGTACTTC.

The chain carries TRBV27 and TRBJ2-3, with D perhaps matching TRBD1 (5 bases). Trimming took 5 bases from V and 8 from J, leaving 14 bases between them. This CDR3 spans 13 amino acids. Germline values: CDR1 MNHEY, CDR2 SMNVEV (reference sequence). The CDR3 protein is CASSPTRAGTQYF. The CDR3 coding sequence is TGTGCCAGCAGTCCTACCAGGGCAGGTACGCAGTATTTT.

This clone has just one count. The chain joins TRBV5-1 to TRBJ2-5; D remains unclear. Trimming removed 4 bases from V and 4 bases from J, with 8 bases in between. CDR1 is SGHRS, CDR2 YFSETQ, per germline. The CDR3 has 12 residues. CDR3 DNA: TGCGCCAGCAGCGTAACCGGAGAGACCCAGTACTTC. The encoded protein is CASSVTGETQYF.

This chain connects TRBV7-9 to TRBJ1-4, with D uncertain. The length of the CDR3 is 12 residues. Trimming removed 1 base at V and 10 bases at J, with 7 bases between. Looked up from germline, CDR1 is SEHNR and CDR2 is FQNEAQ (reference sequence). The CDR3 sequence is CASSLEARKLFF. DNA for the CDR3: TGTGCCAGCAGCTTAGAAGCCCGAAAACTGTTTTTT.

The V call is TRBV2, the J call TRBJ2-5; D unclear. The CDR3 is made up of 12 amino acids. V shed 2 bases and J shed 3 bases, with 4 bases lying between them. Germline CDR1 reads SNHLY; CDR2 reads FYNNEI. This chain's CDR3 is CASSESKETQYF. CDR3 sequence (DNA): TGTGCCAGCAGTGAATCGAAAGAGACCCAGTACTTC.

The chain employs TRBV7-9 and TRBJ2-2; 13 nucleotides align to TRBD2. The trim removed 6 bases at V and 3 bases at J, leaving 7 bases unmatched. The germline V gene encodes CDR1 SEHNR and CDR2 FQNEAQ (reference sequence). CDR3 length equals 17 residues. The CDR3 spells CASRDGLAGAHTGELFF. CDR3 bases: TGTGCCAGCAGGGACGGACTAGCGGGGGCCCACACCGGGGAGCTGTTTTTT. The full variable domain, completed using reference TRBV7-9 and TRBJ2-2, is DTGVSQNPRHKITKRGQNVTFRCDPISEHNRLYWYRQTLGQGPEFLTYFQNEAQLEKSRLLSDRFSAERPKGSFSTLEIQRTEQGDSAMYLCASRDGLAGAHTGELFFGEGSRLTVL.

The CDR3 DNA reads TGTGCCAGCAGCTTAGGCCAGGCCCAAGGCTACACCTTC. The encoded protein is CASSLGQAQGYTF. The chain recombines TRBV7-2 with TRBJ1-2; D not certain. The CDR3 runs 13 residues. The germline V and J ends were trimmed by 1 base and 8 bases, with 11 bases remaining between them. Germline V gene sequence: CDR1 SGHTA, CDR2 FQGNSA.